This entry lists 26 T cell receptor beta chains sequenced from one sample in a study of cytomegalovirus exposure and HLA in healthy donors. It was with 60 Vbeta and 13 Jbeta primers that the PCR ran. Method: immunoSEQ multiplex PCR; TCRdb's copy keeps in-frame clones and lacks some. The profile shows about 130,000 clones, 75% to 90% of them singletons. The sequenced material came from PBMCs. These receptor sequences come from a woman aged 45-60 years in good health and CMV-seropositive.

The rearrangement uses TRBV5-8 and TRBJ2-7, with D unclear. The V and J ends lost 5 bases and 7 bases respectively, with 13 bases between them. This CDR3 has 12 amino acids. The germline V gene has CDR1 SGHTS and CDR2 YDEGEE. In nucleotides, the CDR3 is TGTGCCAGCAGACTTCTAGAATGGGAGCAGTACTTC. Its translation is CASRLLEWEQYF.

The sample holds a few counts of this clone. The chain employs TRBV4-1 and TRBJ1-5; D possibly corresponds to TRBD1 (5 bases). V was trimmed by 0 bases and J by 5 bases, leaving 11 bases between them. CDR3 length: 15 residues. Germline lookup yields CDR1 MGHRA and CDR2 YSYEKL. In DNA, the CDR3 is TGCGCCAGCAGCCAAGACAAGGGGCCAGATCAGCCCCAGCATTTT. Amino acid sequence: CASSQDKGPDQPQHF.

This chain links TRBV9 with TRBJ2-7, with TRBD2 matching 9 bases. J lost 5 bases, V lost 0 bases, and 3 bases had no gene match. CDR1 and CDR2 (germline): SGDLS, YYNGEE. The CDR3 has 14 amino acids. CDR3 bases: TGTGCCAGCAGCGTAGGGGGACTAGCCCACGAGCAGTACTTC. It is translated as CASSVGGLAHEQYF.

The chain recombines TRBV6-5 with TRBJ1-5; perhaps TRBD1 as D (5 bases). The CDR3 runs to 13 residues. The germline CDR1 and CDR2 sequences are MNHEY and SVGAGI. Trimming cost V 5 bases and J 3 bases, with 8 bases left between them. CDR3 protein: CASSTGFNQPQHF. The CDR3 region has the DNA TGTGCCAGCAGTACAGGATTCAATCAGCCCCAGCATTTT.

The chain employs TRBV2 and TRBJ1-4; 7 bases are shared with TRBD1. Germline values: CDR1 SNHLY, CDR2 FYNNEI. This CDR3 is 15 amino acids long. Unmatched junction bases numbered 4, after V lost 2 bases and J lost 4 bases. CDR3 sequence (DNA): TGTGCCAGCAGTGAAAGAGGGGGCAATAATGAAAAACTGTTTTTT. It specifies CASSERGGNNEKLFF.

The chain's CDR3 is CASSKVGTSGSSQETQYF. As DNA, the CDR3 is TGTGCCAGCAGCAAAGTGGGGACTAGCGGGAGTTCTCAAGAGACCCAGTACTTC. The J gene is TRBJ2-5, the V gene TRBV21-1; TRBD2 is the table's D call and was not checked against the DNA. TRBV21-1 is designated a pseudogene. This CDR3 spans 18 amino acids.

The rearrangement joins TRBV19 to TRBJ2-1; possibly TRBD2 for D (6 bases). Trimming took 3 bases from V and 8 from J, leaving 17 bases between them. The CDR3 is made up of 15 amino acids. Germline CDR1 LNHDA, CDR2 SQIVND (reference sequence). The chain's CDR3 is CASSIGGSSVYEQFF. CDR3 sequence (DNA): TGTGCCAGTAGTATTGGAGGGAGTAGTGTTTATGAGCAGTTCTTC.

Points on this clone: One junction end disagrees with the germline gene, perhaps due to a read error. The CDR3 sequence: CASSRTGRKFGGANGLTF. CDR3 bases: TGTGCCAGCAGTCGGACAGGGAGGAAGTTTGGTGGGGCCAACGGCCTGACTTTC. The chain is built from TRBV27 and TRBJ2-6; 8 nucleotides agree with TRBD1. Germline assignment: CDR1 MNHEY and CDR2 SMNVEV (reference sequence). The CDR3 totals 18 residues.

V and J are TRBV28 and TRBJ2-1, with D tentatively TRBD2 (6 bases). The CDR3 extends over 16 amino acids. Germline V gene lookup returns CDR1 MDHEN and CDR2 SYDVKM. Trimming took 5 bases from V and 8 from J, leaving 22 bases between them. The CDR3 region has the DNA TGTGCCAGCAGTACCGCGGGGACCTTCCTCAGCGATGAGCAGTTCTTC. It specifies CASSTAGTFLSDEQFF.

The CDR3 region has the DNA TGTGCCGGACGACTAGCGGGAGGCAATGAGCAGTTCTTC. Its protein product is CAGRLAGGNEQFF. This chain links TRBV7-8 with TRBJ2-1; 13 positions match TRBD2. CDR1 and CDR2 from the germline V gene are SGHVS and FQNEAQ. J lost 6 bases, V lost 11 bases, and 4 bases had no gene match. The CDR3 has 13 amino acids.

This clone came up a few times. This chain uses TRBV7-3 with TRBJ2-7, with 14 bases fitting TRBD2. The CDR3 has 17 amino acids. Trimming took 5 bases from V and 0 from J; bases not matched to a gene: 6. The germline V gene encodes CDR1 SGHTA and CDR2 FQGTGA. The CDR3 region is CASSPGTSGGSSYEQYF. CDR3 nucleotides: TGTGCCAGCAGCCCCGGGACTAGCGGGGGAAGCTCCTACGAGCAGTACTTC.

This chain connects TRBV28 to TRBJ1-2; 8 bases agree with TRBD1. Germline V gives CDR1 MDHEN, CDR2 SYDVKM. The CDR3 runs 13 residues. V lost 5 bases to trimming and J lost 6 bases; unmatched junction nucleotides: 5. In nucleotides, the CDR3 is TGTGCCAGCAGTGAAGGCAGGGGGCATGGCTACACCTTC. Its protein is CASSEGRGHGYTF.

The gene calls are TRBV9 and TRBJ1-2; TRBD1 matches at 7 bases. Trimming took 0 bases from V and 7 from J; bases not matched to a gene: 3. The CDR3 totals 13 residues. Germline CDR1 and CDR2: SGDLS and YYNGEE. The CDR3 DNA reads TGTGCCAGCAGCGTAGGACAGGGAGGTGGCTACACCTTC. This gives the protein CASSVGQGGGYTF.

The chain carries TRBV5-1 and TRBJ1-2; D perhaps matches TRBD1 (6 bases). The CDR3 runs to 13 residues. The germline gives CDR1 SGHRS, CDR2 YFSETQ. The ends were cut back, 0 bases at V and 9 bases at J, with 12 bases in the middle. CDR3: CASSLDGQPRYTF. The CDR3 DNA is TGCGCCAGCAGCTTGGACGGACAGCCCCGCTACACCTTC.

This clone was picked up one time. The CDR3 coding sequence is TGTGCCAGCAGCCAAGCCCTAGCGGGAGGCACAGATACGCAGTATTTT. It translates to CASSQALAGGTDTQYF. The chain employs TRBV4-2 and TRBJ2-3; 10 bases agree with TRBD2. The V gene end was trimmed by 1 base and the J gene end by 1 base; junction bases not matched to a gene: 2. CDR1 is LGHNA and CDR2 is YNFKEQ in the germline V gene. There are 16 residues in the CDR3.

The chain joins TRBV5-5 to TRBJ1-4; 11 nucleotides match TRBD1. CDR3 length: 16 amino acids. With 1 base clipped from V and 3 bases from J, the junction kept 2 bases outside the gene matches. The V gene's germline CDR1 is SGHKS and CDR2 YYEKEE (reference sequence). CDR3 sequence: CASSLLGQGANEKLFF. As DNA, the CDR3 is TGTGCCAGCAGCTTGTTGGGACAGGGGGCTAATGAAAAACTGTTTTTT.

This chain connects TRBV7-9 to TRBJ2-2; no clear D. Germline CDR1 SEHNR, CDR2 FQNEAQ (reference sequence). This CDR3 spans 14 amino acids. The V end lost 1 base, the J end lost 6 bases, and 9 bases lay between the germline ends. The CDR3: CASSLEVAAGELFF. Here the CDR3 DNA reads TGTGCCAGCAGCTTAGAAGTGGCGGCCGGGGAGCTGTTTTTT.

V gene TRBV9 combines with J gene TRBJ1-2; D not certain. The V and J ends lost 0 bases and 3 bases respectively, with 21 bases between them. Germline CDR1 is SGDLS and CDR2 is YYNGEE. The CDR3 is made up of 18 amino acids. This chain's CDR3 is CASSVDRYGTGKHYGYTF. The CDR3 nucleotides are TGTGCCAGCAGCGTAGATCGGTACGGTACGGGTAAACACTATGGCTACACCTTC.

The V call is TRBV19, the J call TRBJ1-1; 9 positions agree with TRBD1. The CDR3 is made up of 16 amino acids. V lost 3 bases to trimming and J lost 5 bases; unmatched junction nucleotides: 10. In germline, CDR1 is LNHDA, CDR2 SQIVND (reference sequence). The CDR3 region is CASSIRTGVRWTEAFF. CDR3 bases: TGTGCCAGTAGTATTAGGACAGGGGTAAGATGGACTGAAGCTTTCTTT.

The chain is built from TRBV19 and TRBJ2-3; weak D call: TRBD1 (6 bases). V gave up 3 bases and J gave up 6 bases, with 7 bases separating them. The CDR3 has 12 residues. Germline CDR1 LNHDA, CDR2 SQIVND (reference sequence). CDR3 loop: CASSMRGDTQYF. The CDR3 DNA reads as TGTGCCAGTAGTATGAGGGGGGATACGCAGTATTTT.

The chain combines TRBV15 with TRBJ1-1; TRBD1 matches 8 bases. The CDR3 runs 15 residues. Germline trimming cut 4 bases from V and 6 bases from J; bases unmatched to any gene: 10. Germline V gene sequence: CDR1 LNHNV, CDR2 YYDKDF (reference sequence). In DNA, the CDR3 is TGTGCCACCAGCACCCGGACAGGGATCTCCTCTGAAGCTTTCTTT. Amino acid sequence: CATSTRTGISSEAFF.

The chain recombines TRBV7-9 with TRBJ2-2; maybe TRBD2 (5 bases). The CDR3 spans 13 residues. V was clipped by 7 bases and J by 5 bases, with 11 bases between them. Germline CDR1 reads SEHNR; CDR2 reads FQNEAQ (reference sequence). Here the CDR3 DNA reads TGTGCCAGCAATAGCGAGGGAACCGGGGAGCTGTTTTTT. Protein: CASNSEGTGELFF. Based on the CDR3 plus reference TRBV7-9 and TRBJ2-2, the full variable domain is DTGVSQNPRHKITKRGQNVTFRCDPISEHNRLYWYRQTLGQGPEFLTYFQNEAQLEKSRLLSDRFSAERPKGSFSTLEIQRTEQGDSAMYLCASNSEGTGELFFGEGSRLTVL.

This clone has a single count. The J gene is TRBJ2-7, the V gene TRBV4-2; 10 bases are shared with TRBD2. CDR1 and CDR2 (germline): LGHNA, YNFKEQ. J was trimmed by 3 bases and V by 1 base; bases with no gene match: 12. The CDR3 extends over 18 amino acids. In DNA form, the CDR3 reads TGTGCCAGCAGCCAAGGCCCTAGAAGCGGGAGGGCCTACTACGAGCAGTACTTC. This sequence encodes CASSQGPRSGRAYYEQYF.

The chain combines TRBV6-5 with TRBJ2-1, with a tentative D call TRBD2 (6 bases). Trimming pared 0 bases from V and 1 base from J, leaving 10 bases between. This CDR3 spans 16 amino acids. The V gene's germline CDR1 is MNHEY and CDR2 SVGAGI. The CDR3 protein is CASSYSGGKSYNEQFF. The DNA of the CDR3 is TGTGCCAGCAGTTACTCGGGGGGAAAGTCCTACAATGAGCAGTTCTTC.

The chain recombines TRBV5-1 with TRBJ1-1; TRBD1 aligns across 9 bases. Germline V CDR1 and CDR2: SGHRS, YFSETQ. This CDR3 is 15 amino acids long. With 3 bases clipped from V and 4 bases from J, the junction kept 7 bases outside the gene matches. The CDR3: CASSYSGQGSTEAFF. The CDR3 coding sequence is TGCGCCAGCAGCTACTCCGGACAGGGGAGCACTGAAGCTTTCTTT.

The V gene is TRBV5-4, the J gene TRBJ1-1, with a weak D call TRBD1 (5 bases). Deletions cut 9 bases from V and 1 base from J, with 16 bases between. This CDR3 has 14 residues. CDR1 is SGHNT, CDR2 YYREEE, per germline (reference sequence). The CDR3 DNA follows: TGTGCCATCTCCCGCAGGGAGGGGAACACTGAAGCTTTCTTT. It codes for CAISRREGNTEAFF.